A single TCR beta chain is shown here with its context. This sample is drawn from a study of T cell responses to AZD1222 COVID-19 vaccine. Germline V CDR1 and CDR2: MNHEY, SMNVEV (reference sequence). The V end lost 0 bases, the J end lost 0 bases, and 0 bases lay between the germline ends. The CDR3 length is 12 residues. Clones were sequenced by immunoSEQ multiplex PCR, and TCRdb holds only the in-frame ones, with some missing. Of some 84,000 clones in the sample, 80% to 90% were seen once. The sequences come from peripheral blood, collected on day 0 of AZD1222 vaccination. This sequence was found in an adult in good health. The V call is TRBV27, the J call TRBJ2-7; D not resolved. The CDR3 coding sequence is TGTGCCAGCAGTTTATCCTCCTACGAGCAGTACTTC. It is translated as CASSLSSYEQYF.